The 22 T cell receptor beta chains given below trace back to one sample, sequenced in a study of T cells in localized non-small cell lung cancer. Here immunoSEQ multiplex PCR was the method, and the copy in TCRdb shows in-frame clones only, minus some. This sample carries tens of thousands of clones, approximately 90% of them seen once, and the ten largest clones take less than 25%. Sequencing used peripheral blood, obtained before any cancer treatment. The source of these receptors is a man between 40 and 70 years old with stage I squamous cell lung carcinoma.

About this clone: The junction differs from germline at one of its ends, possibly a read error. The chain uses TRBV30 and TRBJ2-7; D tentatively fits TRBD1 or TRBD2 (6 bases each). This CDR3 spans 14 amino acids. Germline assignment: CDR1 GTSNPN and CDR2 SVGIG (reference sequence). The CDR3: CARRDTGRSYEQYF. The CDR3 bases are TGTGCCCGGAGGGATACAGGGCGTTCCTACGAGCAGTACTTC.

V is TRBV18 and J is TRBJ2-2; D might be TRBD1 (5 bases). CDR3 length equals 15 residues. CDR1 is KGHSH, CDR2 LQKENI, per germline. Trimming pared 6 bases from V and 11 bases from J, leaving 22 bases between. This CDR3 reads CASSPRELPNVELFF. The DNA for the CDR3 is TGTGCCAGCTCTCCCAGGGAACTACCTAATGTCGAGCTGTTTTTT.

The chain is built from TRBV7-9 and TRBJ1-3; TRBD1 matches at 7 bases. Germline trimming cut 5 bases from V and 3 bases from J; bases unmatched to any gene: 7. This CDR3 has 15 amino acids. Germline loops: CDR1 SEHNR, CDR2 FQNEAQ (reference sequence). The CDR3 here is CASSPVGGSGNTIYF. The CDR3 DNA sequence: TGTGCCAGCAGCCCGGTAGGGGGCAGTGGAAACACCATATATTTT. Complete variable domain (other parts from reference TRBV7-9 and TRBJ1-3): DTGVSQNPRHKITKRGQNVTFRCDPISEHNRLYWYRQTLGQGPEFLTYFQNEAQLEKSRLLSDRFSAERPKGSFSTLEIQRTEQGDSAMYLCASSPVGGSGNTIYFGEGSWLTVV.

DNA for the CDR3: TGCAGCGTTGATGGGCAGGGGCAAGAGACCCAGTACTTC. Amino acid sequence: CSVDGQGQETQYF. V usage is TRBV29-1 and J usage is TRBJ2-5, with a tentative D call TRBD1 (6 bases). The V end was cut by 3 bases, the J end by 2 bases, with 10 bases between. CDR3 length: 13 amino acids. Germline V gives CDR1 SQVTM, CDR2 ANQGSEA. Looking up the rest from reference TRBV29-1 and TRBJ2-5 gives the full variable domain: SAVISQKPSRDICQRGTSLTIQCQVDSQVTMMFWYRQQPGQSLTLIATANQGSEATYESGFVIDKFPISRPNLTFSTLTVSNMSPEDSSIYLCSVDGQGQETQYFGPGTRLLVL.

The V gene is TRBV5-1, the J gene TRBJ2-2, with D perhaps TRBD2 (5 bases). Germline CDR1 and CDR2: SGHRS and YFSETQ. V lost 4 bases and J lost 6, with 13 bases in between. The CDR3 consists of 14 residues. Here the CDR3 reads CASSQLDGAGELFF. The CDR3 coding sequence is TGCGCCAGCAGCCAACTAGATGGGGCCGGGGAGCTGTTTTTT.

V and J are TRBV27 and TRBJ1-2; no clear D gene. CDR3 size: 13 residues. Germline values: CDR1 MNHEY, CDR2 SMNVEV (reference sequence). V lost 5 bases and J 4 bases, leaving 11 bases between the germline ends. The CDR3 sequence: CASSTAGIYGYTF. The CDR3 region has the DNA TGTGCCAGCAGTACCGCGGGGATCTATGGCTACACCTTC.

In DNA form, the CDR3 reads TGTGCCACCTCGTCACAGGGGATGAACGAGCAGTACTTC. Its translation is CATSSQGMNEQYF. The chain combines TRBV14 with TRBJ2-7; 7 bases match TRBD1. Germline V gene sequence: CDR1 SGHDN, CDR2 FVKESK. The CDR3 sequence is 13 residues long. Germline trimming cut 10 bases from V and 5 bases from J; bases unmatched to any gene: 11.

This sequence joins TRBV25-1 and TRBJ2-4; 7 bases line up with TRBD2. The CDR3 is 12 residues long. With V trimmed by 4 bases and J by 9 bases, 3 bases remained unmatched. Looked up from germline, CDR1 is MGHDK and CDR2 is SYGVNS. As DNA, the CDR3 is TGTGCCAGCAGTGCCTCGGGGGGCATTCAGTACTTC. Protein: CASSASGGIQYF. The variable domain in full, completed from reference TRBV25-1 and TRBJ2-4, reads EADIYQTPRYLVIGTGKKITLECSQTMGHDKMYWYQQDPGMELHLIHYSYGVNSTEKGDLSSESTVSRIRTEHFPLTLESARPSHTSQYLCASSASGGIQYFGAGTRLSVL.

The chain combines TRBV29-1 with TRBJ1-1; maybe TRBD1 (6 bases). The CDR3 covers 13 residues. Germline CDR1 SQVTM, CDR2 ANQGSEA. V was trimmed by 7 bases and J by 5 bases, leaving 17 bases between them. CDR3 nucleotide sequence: TGCAGCGCCGGAGGACAGCCGCGGACTGAAGCTTTCTTT. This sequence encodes CSAGGQPRTEAFF.

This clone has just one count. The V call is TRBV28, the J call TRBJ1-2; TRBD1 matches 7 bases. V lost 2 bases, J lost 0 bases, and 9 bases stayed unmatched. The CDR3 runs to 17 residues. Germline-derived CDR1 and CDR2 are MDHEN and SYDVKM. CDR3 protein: CASSLREGGITNYGYTF. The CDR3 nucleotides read TGTGCCAGCAGTTTACGCGAAGGGGGCATTACTAACTATGGCTACACCTTC.

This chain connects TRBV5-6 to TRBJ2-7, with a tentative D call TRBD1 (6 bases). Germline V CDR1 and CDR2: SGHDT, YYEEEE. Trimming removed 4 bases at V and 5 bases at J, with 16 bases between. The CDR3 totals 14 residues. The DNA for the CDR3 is TGTGCCAGCAGCCCGGCGACAGGCGTCAACGAGCAGTACTTC. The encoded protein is CASSPATGVNEQYF.

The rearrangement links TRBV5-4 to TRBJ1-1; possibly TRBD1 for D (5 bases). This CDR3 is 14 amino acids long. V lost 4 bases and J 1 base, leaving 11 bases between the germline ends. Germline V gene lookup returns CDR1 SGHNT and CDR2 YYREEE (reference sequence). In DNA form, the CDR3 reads TGTGCCAGCAGCAGGGACGGCCGGAACACTGAAGCTTTCTTT. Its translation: CASSRDGRNTEAFF.

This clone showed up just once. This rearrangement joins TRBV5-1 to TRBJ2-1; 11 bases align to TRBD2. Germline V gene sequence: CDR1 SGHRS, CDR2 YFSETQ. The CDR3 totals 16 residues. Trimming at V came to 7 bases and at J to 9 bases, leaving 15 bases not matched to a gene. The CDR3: CASGTSSGRIQSEQFF. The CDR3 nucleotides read TGCGCCAGCGGCACCTCTAGCGGGAGGATTCAGAGTGAGCAGTTCTTC. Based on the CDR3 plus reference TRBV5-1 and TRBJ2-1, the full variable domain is KAGVTQTPRYLIKTRGQQVTLSCSPISGHRSVSWYQQTPGQGLQFLFEYFSETQRNKGNFPGRFSGRQFSNSRSEMNVSTLELGDSALYLCASGTSSGRIQSEQFFGPGTRLTVL.

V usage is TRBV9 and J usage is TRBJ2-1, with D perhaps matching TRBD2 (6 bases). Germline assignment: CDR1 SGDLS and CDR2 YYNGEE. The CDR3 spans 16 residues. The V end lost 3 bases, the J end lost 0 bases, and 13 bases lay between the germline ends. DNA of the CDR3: TGTGCCAGCAGCGCCCGCCGGGAGTCCTCCTACAATGAGCAGTTCTTC. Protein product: CASSARRESSYNEQFF.

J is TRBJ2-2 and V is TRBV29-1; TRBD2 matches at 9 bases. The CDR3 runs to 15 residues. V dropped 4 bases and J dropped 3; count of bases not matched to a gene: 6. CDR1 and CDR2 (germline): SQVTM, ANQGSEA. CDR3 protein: CSVGNTSGHTGELFF. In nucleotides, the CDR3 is TGCAGCGTTGGAAACACTAGCGGGCACACCGGGGAGCTGTTTTTT.

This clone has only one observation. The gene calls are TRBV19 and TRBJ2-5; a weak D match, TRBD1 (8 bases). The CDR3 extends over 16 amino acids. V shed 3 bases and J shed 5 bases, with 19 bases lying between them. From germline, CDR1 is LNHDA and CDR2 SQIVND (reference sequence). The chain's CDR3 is CASSIPGQGGGETQYF. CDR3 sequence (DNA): TGTGCCAGTAGTATCCCCGGACAGGGAGGGGGGGAGACCCAGTACTTC.

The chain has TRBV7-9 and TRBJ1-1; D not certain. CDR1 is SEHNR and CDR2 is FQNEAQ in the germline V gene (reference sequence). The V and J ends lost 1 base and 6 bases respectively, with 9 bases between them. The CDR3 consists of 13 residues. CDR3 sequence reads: CASSLDGDPEAFF. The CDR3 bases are TGTGCCAGCAGCTTAGACGGGGATCCTGAAGCTTTCTTT.

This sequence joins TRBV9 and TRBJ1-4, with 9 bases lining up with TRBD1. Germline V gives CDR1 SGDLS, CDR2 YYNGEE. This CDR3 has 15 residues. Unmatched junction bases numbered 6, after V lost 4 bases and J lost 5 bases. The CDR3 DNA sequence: TGTGCCAGCAGCCCAACGGGACAGGGAAATGAAAAACTGTTTTTT. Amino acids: CASSPTGQGNEKLFF.

CDR3 bases: TGTGCCAGCAGTGAAGCTAGACTAGCGGGAGGGGTAAATGAGCAGTTCTTC. This encodes CASSEARLAGGVNEQFF. This chain links TRBV6-1 with TRBJ2-1; 14 nucleotides match TRBD2. Germline assignment: CDR1 MNHNS and CDR2 SASEGT. J was trimmed by 7 bases and V by 0 bases; bases with no gene match: 5. The CDR3 runs to 17 residues.

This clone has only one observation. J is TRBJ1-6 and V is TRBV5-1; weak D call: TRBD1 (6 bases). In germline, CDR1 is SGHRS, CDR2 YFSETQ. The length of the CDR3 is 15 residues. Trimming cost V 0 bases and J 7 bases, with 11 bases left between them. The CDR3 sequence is CASSLGTGRNSPLHF. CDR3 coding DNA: TGCGCCAGCAGCTTGGGAACAGGGCGGAATTCACCCCTCCACTTT.

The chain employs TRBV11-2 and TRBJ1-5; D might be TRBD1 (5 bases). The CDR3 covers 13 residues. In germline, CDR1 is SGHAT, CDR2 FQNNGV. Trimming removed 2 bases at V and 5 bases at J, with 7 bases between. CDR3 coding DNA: TGTGCCAGCAGCTTATCACAGGATCAGCCCCAGCATTTT. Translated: CASSLSQDQPQHF.

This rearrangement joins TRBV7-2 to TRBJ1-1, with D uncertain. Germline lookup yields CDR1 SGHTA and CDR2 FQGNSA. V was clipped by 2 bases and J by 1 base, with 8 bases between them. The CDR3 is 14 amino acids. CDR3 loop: CASSLSAGNTEAFF. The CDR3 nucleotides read TGTGCCAGCAGCTTAAGCGCGGGGAACACTGAAGCTTTCTTT. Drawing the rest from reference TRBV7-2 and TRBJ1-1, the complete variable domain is GAGVSQSPSNKVTEKGKDVELRCDPISGHTALYWYRQSLGQGLEFLIYFQGNSAPDKSGLPSDRFSAERTGGSVSTLTIQRTQQEDSAVYLCASSLSAGNTEAFFGQGTRLTVV.